Listed below are T cell receptor beta chains from one sample, sequenced in a study of T cell changes during pregnancy in multiple sclerosis. Repertoires were generated with immunoSEQ multiplex PCR, while TCRdb's copy carries only in-frame clones and drops some. The top ten clones hold under 3% of a sample with fewer than 75,000 clones, around 90% of them seen once. Sequenced material: peripheral blood, taken in the first trimester of pregnancy. The receptor source for this set is a female donor with multiple sclerosis, enrolled in a pregnancy study. Both conserved end residues are part of each CDR3. D genes are given only for firm matches. Rows give clone size only sometimes, using once, few, many, or a class for an expanded clone.

TRBD1	TRBV6-5	TRBJ2-1	NA	TGTGCCAGCAGTTCTCCAGGGGGTGGGAATGAGCAGTTCTTC	CASSSPGGGNEQFF
NA	TRBV5-4	TRBJ2-1	NA	TGTGCCAGCAGCTCAAGTGCCAGGGGAATCAATGAGCAGTTCTTC	CASSSSARGINEQFF
NA	TRBV10-1	TRBJ1-5	few	TGCGCCAGCAGATTATTGAGGTGGGGCAATCAGCCCCAGCATTTT	CASRLLRWGNQPQHF
NA	TRBV5-1	TRBJ2-3	NA	TGCGCCAGCAGCCCCCTCCAGCGGGGCACAGATACGCAGTATTTT	CASSPLQRGTDTQYF
TRBD1	TRBV18	TRBJ2-7	NA	TGTGCCAGCTCACAGACAGGGGTCGAGCAGTACTTC	CASSQTGVEQYF
TRBD1	TRBV5-6	TRBJ2-2	NA	TGTGCCAGCAGCTTGTATGGGACAGGTCACACCGGGGAGCTGTTTTTT	CASSLYGTGHTGELFF
NA	TRBV10-2	TRBJ2-1	NA	TGCGCCAGCAGTGAGCCAGGGGGGACCTACAATGAGCAGTTCTTC	CASSEPGGTYNEQFF
TRBD2	TRBV29-1	TRBJ2-1	NA	TGCAGCGTTGTATTGCGTGGTAGCGGGAGGGCGCTGGAGGTTGAGCAGTTCTTC	CSVVLRGSGRALEVEQFF
TRBD2	TRBV7-3	TRBJ2-1	NA	TGTGCCAGCAGCTTAATCAGCGGGGCATACAATGAGCAGTTCTTC	CASSLISGAYNEQFF
NA	TRBV2	TRBJ1-4	NA	TGTGCCAGCCAGGGGTCAACTAATGAAAAACTGTTTTTT	CASQGSTNEKLFF
NA	TRBV10-1	TRBJ2-4	NA	TGCGCCAGCAGTGATTCGGGGGTAAAAAACATTCAGTACTTC	CASSDSGVKNIQYF
NA	TRBV18	TRBJ2-5	once	TGTGCCAGCTCACCTCGGGGGTTCTCCCAAGAGACCCAGTACTTC	CASSPRGFSQETQYF
NA	TRBV7-9	TRBJ1-2	NA	TGTGCCAGCAGCTTACCGAGCTATGGCTACACCTTC	CASSLPSYGYTF
TRBD2	TRBV18	TRBJ2-1	once	TGTGCCAGCTCACCACCACTAGCGGGGGTATGGTATGAGCAGTTCTTC	CASSPPLAGVWYEQFF
NA	TRBV29-1	TRBJ2-2	NA	TGCAGCGTAGGCGGGGTGACCGGGGAGCTGTTTTTT	CSVGGVTGELFF
TRBD2	TRBV27	TRBJ2-7	NA	TGTGCCAGCAGGACTAGCGGGAAGTCCTACGAGCAGTACTTC	CASRTSGKSYEQYF
NA	TRBV28	TRBJ2-6	NA	TGTGCCAGCAGACGTCTAGGGGGGGATGGGGCCAACGTCCTGACTTTC	CASRRLGGDGANVLTF
TRBD1	TRBV7-2	TRBJ2-4	NA	TGTGCCAGCAGCTCCCTCGGACAGGGAGAGCAGTACTTC	CASSSLGQGEQYF
TRBD1	TRBV19	TRBJ1-1	NA	TGTGCCAGTAGCCAACGACAGGGGACGTTCCCTGAAGCTTTCTTT	CASSQRQGTFPEAFF
NA	TRBV5-1	TRBJ1-1	NA	TGCGCCAGCAGCCCTAACAGGGCAGTGGGCACTGAAGCTTTCTTT	CASSPNRAVGTEAFF
NA	TRBV7-2	TRBJ1-3	NA	TGTGCCAGCAGGACCGGGACACATGGAAACACCATATATTTT	CASRTGTHGNTIYF
NA	TRBV27	TRBJ1-1	NA	TGTGCCAGTCTCAGGAGGGGTAAAACTGAAGCTTTCTTT	CASLRRGKTEAFF